The 30 T cell receptor beta chains listed next were all sequenced from one sample in a study of OX40 agonist ivuxolimab in advanced cancers. Measured with immunoSEQ multiplex PCR; TCRdb has only the in-frame clones, and not every one. The table includes about 45,000 clones, about 86% detected once. The source material was CD4+ or CD8+ T cells sorted from blood, sampled in a trial of the OX40 agonist ivuxolimab. Receptor source: an adult with an advanced solid tumor such as melanoma, head and neck, liver or kidney cancer.

The chain employs TRBV20-1 and TRBJ2-7, with D perhaps matching TRBD1 or TRBD2 (5 bases each). The CDR3 length is 11 residues. Deletions cut 3 bases from V and 3 bases from J, with 6 bases between. CDR1 and CDR2 from the germline V gene are DFQATT and SNEGSKA (reference sequence). CDR3 sequence (DNA): TGCAGTGCTAGTGGGGGCTACGAGCAGTACTTC. It yields the protein CSASGGYEQYF.

The CDR3 DNA sequence: TGCGCCAGCAGCTTCCCCCGAGCGGGAGGGTACAATGAGCAGTTCTTC. Its protein product is CASSFPRAGGYNEQFF. The gene calls are TRBV5-1 and TRBJ2-1; 10 nucleotides match TRBD2. J was trimmed by 4 bases and V by 2 bases; bases with no gene match: 6. The CDR3 consists of 16 residues. Germline V CDR1 and CDR2: SGHRS, YFSETQ.

This clone was seen once. The gene calls are TRBV6-5 and TRBJ2-7; D is uncertain. Germline assignment: CDR1 MNHEY and CDR2 SVGAGI. Trimming removed 0 bases at V and 0 bases at J, with 6 bases between. This CDR3 spans 14 amino acids. The CDR3 DNA is TGTGCCAGCAGTTACTCGGACCGCTCCTACGAGCAGTACTTC. Residues: CASSYSDRSYEQYF.

By share of the sample, this clone is medium-sized (0.01 to 0.1%). V gene TRBV5-5 combines with J gene TRBJ2-7; 8 bases align to TRBD1. CDR1 is SGHKS, CDR2 YYEKEE, per germline (reference sequence). This CDR3 has 15 residues. Trimming took 4 bases from V and 5 from J; bases not matched to a gene: 11. DNA for the CDR3: TGTGCCAGCAGCCTTCGGACAGGGATGAACAACGAGCAGTACTTC. Translation: CASSLRTGMNNEQYF. Full variable domain (remainder filled in from reference TRBV5-5 and TRBJ2-7): DAGVTQSPTHLIKTRGQQVTLRCSPISGHKSVSWYQQVLGQGPQFIFQYYEKEERGRGNFPDRFSARQFPNYSSELNVNALLLGDSALYLCASSLRTGMNNEQYFGPGTRLTVT.

The chain combines TRBV5-5 with TRBJ2-1; D remains ambiguous. Germline CDR1 reads SGHKS; CDR2 reads YYEKEE (reference sequence). This CDR3 region has 17 residues. Trimming pared 0 bases from V and 0 bases from J, leaving 13 bases between. The CDR3 is CASSLDFTQSSYNEQFF. Written as DNA, the CDR3 is TGTGCCAGCAGCTTGGACTTTACTCAGAGCTCCTACAATGAGCAGTTCTTC.

This chain links TRBV6-5 with TRBJ2-7, with D possibly TRBD1 on 5 matching bases. CDR3 length: 13 amino acids. Germline values: CDR1 MNHEY, CDR2 SVGAGI. V was clipped by 2 bases and J by 4 bases, with 9 bases between them. CDR3 DNA sequence: TGTGCCAGCAGTTACACCAGGGTGTACGAGCAGTACTTC. This gives the protein CASSYTRVYEQYF.

The chain employs TRBV5-4 and TRBJ2-1; TRBD2 matches at 12 bases. The CDR3 is 17 amino acids. Germline trimming cut 0 bases from V and 3 bases from J; bases unmatched to any gene: 4. Germline CDR1 SGHNT, CDR2 YYREEE (reference sequence). The CDR3 sequence is CASSLAPSGGDYNEQFF. The CDR3 DNA reads TGTGCCAGCAGCTTGGCCCCTAGCGGGGGGGACTACAATGAGCAGTTCTTC.

This rearrangement joins TRBV28 to TRBJ2-5; a possible D gene is TRBD1 (6 bases). With 5 bases removed from V and 5 bases from J, the gap between germline ends came to 18 bases. Germline V lookup: CDR1 MDHEN, CDR2 SYDVKM. The CDR3 covers 15 residues. CDR3 bases: TGTGCCAGCAGTCCAGGACAGACCCTGGGGGAGACCCAGTACTTC. As protein: CASSPGQTLGETQYF.

Comment on this clone: A read error may account for a junction end that differs from germline. This chain uses TRBV15 with TRBJ2-7; a possible D gene is TRBD1 (6 bases). This CDR3 has 15 amino acids. Germline V gives CDR1 LNHNV, CDR2 YYDKDF (reference sequence). The CDR3 region is CAASIRDRPQGEQYF. The CDR3 nucleotides read TGTGCCGCCAGCATCCGCGACAGGCCGCAGGGGGAGCAGTACTTC.

The genes are TRBV9 and TRBJ1-3; TRBD1 aligns across 7 bases. The CDR3 covers 17 residues. J lost 0 bases, V lost 0 bases, and 6 bases had no gene match. Germline V gene data show CDR1 as SGDLS and CDR2 as YYNGEE. CDR3 sequence (DNA): TGTGCCAGCAGCGTAGGTAGGACAGGTTCCTCTGGAAACACCATATATTTT. It encodes CASSVGRTGSSGNTIYF.

The chain is built from TRBV6-1 and TRBJ1-5, with 9 bases matching TRBD1. CDR1 is MNHNS and CDR2 is SASEGT in the germline V gene. Losses at the gene ends were 4 bases for V and 4 bases for J; bases not matched to a gene: 2. The CDR3 contains 14 residues. The CDR3 bases are TGTGCCAGCAGTGTGGGACAGGGAAATCAGCCCCAGCATTTT. This sequence encodes CASSVGQGNQPQHF.

The chain links TRBV7-6 to TRBJ2-1; 7 bases match TRBD2. This CDR3 region has 17 residues. Germline CDR1 reads SGHVS; CDR2 reads FNYEAQ. The junction had 21 bases not matched to a gene; V was cut back by 7 bases and J by 9 bases. The CDR3: CASTQVPFAGEDTEQFF. The CDR3 DNA reads TGTGCCAGCACCCAAGTCCCCTTCGCGGGAGAAGACACTGAGCAGTTCTTC.

The rearrangement links TRBV4-3 to TRBJ1-5, with D unclear. Germline-derived CDR1 and CDR2 are LGHNA and YSLEER. This CDR3 spans 15 amino acids. V was trimmed by 4 bases and J by 5 bases, leaving 15 bases between them. CDR3 nucleotides: TGCGCCAGCAGCCGCAGACGAGGGAGGGATCAGCCCCAGCATTTT. Protein: CASSRRRGRDQPQHF.

This chain links TRBV9 with TRBJ1-2; weak D call: TRBD1 (5 bases). The CDR3 spans 14 residues. The ends were cut back, 4 bases at V and 4 bases at J, with 14 bases in the middle. The germline V gene encodes CDR1 SGDLS and CDR2 YYNGEE. The CDR3 spells CASSSPQGSYGYTF. CDR3 in DNA: TGTGCCAGCAGCAGTCCCCAGGGATCCTATGGCTACACCTTC.

The V and J genes are TRBV6-1 and TRBJ2-7, with 9 positions matching TRBD2. This CDR3 comprises 15 residues. V shed 5 bases and J 4 bases; nucleotides not matched to a gene: 9. Germline CDR1 and CDR2: MNHNS and SASEGT. The CDR3 here is CASSPQWTSDYEQYF. Here the CDR3 DNA reads TGTGCCAGCAGTCCCCAGTGGACTAGCGATTACGAGCAGTACTTC.

The CDR3 sequence is CASSVASGGTGFQETQYF. The CDR3 DNA reads TGTGCCAGCAGCGTAGCTTCCGGGGGGACCGGCTTCCAAGAGACCCAGTACTTC. V is TRBV9 and J is TRBJ2-5, with 7 bases that match TRBD2. V lost 0 bases, J lost 1 base, and 12 bases stayed unmatched. The CDR3 has 18 amino acids. Germline CDR1 is SGDLS and CDR2 is YYNGEE.

V and J are TRBV4-1 and TRBJ2-5; maybe TRBD1 (5 bases). CDR3 length: 16 amino acids. Germline values: CDR1 MGHRA, CDR2 YSYEKL. Trimming took 1 base from V and 2 from J, leaving 14 bases between them. The CDR3 is CASSQGSGQEQETQYF. In DNA form, the CDR3 reads TGCGCCAGCAGCCAAGGCTCCGGACAAGAGCAAGAGACCCAGTACTTC.

J is TRBJ1-6 and V is TRBV11-2; no clear D. This CDR3 spans 17 amino acids. CDR1 is SGHAT and CDR2 is FQNNGV in the germline V gene. With 0 bases removed from V and 9 bases from J, the gap between germline ends came to 18 bases. The CDR3 region has the DNA TGTGCCAGCAGCTTAGATCTCGTCGAACAGCGTGGTTCACCCCTCCACTTT. It translates to CASSLDLVEQRGSPLHF.

The rearrangement joins TRBV28 to TRBJ1-5; D perhaps matches TRBD1 (5 bases). CDR1 MDHEN and CDR2 SYDVKM come from the germline V gene. Trimming took 2 bases from V and 7 from J, leaving 18 bases between them. There are 16 residues in the CDR3. CDR3 DNA: TGTGCCAGCAGTTTAAGTCCGGGACGGATGCGGCAGCCCCAGCATTTT. Its protein is CASSLSPGRMRQPQHF.

V usage is TRBV7-2 and J usage is TRBJ2-1; D not resolved. This CDR3 contains 15 residues. V was pared by 2 bases and J by 5 bases, with 13 bases between. Germline V gene data show CDR1 as SGHTA and CDR2 as FQGNSA. CDR3 nucleotides: TGTGCCAGCAGCTTAAGTCCTAGGTCAGACAATGAGCAGTTCTTC. It yields the protein CASSLSPRSDNEQFF.

The sample holds a few counts of this clone. The chain couples TRBV19 to TRBJ1-5; 8 positions match TRBD1. Germline V CDR1 and CDR2: LNHDA, SQIVND (reference sequence). The J segment lost 4 bases and the V segment lost 5 bases, leaving 4 bases of the junction unmatched. The CDR3 runs to 14 residues. The CDR3 region is CASSPQGANQPQHF. The CDR3 nucleotides are TGTGCCAGTAGTCCTCAGGGGGCGAATCAGCCCCAGCATTTT.

The gene calls are TRBV27 and TRBJ1-4; D remains ambiguous. The CDR3 has 14 amino acids. CDR1 is MNHEY and CDR2 is SMNVEV in the germline V gene (reference sequence). V lost 3 bases and J lost 8, with 13 bases in between. This CDR3 is CASSFRPGWEKLFF. In DNA form, the CDR3 reads TGTGCCAGCAGTTTCCGGCCCGGGTGGGAAAAACTGTTTTTT.

The genes are TRBV9 and TRBJ1-2; the D gene is possibly TRBD1 (5 bases). Trimming removed 5 bases from V and 14 bases from J, with 10 bases in between. CDR1 is SGDLS and CDR2 is YYNGEE in the germline V gene. The CDR3 has 9 residues. CDR3 residues: CASSARGTF. The DNA of the CDR3 is TGTGCCAGCAGTGCCCGGGGGACCTTC.

This clone has only one observation. V gene TRBV6-5 combines with J gene TRBJ1-1; D is undetermined. Germline CDR1 is MNHEY and CDR2 is SVGAGI. Trimming cost V 2 bases and J 2 bases, with 9 bases left between them. The CDR3 is 14 residues long. The CDR3 loop is CASSYRLDNTEAFF. CDR3 sequence (DNA): TGTGCCAGCAGTTACCGGCTGGACAACACTGAAGCTTTCTTT.

V and J are TRBV7-6 and TRBJ2-2; TRBD1 agrees at 9 bases. CDR3 length equals 17 residues. CDR1 and CDR2 from the germline V gene are SGHVS and FNYEAQ. V lost 5 bases, J lost 6 bases, and 13 bases stayed unmatched. The CDR3 coding sequence is TGTGCCAGCAGCAACCCCCGGGACAGGGAGGGGGCCGGGGAGCTGTTTTTT. Protein: CASSNPRDREGAGELFF.

This clone appeared once. This chain uses TRBV27 with TRBJ2-5; 11 bases align to TRBD2. The V segment lost 5 bases and the J segment 5 bases; nucleotides outside the gene matches: 10. CDR1 and CDR2 from the germline V gene are MNHEY and SMNVEV (reference sequence). This CDR3 has 16 amino acids. CDR3 coding DNA: TGTGCCAGCAGTGCAAGATATTTAGCGGGAGGGGAGACCCAGTACTTC. Its translation: CASSARYLAGGETQYF.

The chain combines TRBV11-3 with TRBJ2-1; 10 nucleotides align to TRBD2. The CDR3 is made up of 17 amino acids. Germline assignment: CDR1 SGHNT and CDR2 YENEEA. J was trimmed by 7 bases and V by 6 bases; bases with no gene match: 15. CDR3 in amino acids: CASSSGTAGGPGNEQFF. CDR3 DNA sequence: TGTGCCAGCAGTTCAGGCACAGCGGGAGGGCCGGGGAATGAGCAGTTCTTC. The whole variable domain, remainder taken from reference TRBV11-3 and TRBJ2-1, is EAGVVQSPRYKIIEKKQPVAFWCNPISGHNTLYWYLQNLGQGPELLIRYENEEAVDDSQLPKDRFSAERLKGVDSTLKIQPAELGDSAVYLCASSSGTAGGPGNEQFFGPGTRLTVL.

For the CDR3, the DNA is TGTGCCAGCAGCGCGGACAGGGGTTACACTGAAGCTTTCTTT. Translated: CASSADRGYTEAFF. This sequence joins TRBV9 and TRBJ1-1; 9 bases are shared with TRBD1. J lost 3 bases, V lost 3 bases, and 3 bases had no gene match. The CDR3 covers 14 residues. Germline assignment: CDR1 SGDLS and CDR2 YYNGEE.

V is TRBV9 and J is TRBJ1-2, with D unresolved. The ends were cut back, 0 bases at V and 3 bases at J, with 6 bases in the middle. Per germline, CDR1 SGDLS and CDR2 YYNGEE. The CDR3 consists of 13 residues. The CDR3 is CASSVEDHYGYTF. CDR3 DNA sequence: TGTGCCAGCAGCGTAGAGGACCACTATGGCTACACCTTC.

The rearrangement links TRBV7-6 to TRBJ2-1; the D gene is possibly TRBD1 (5 bases). CDR1 is SGHVS, CDR2 FNYEAQ, per germline. V dropped 2 bases and J dropped 7 bases, with 15 bases sitting between them. The CDR3 consists of 15 residues. As DNA, the CDR3 is TGTGCCAGCAGCTTATTAGACAGTGGTAGAAATGAGCAGTTCTTC. Its translation: CASSLLDSGRNEQFF. The entire variable domain, with the rest obtained from reference TRBV7-6 and TRBJ2-1, is as follows: GAGVSQSPRYKVTKRGQDVALRCDPISGHVSLYWYRQALGQGPEFLTYFNYEAQQDKSGLPNDRFSAERPEGSISTLTIQRTEQRDSAMYRCASSLLDSGRNEQFFGPGTRLTVL.